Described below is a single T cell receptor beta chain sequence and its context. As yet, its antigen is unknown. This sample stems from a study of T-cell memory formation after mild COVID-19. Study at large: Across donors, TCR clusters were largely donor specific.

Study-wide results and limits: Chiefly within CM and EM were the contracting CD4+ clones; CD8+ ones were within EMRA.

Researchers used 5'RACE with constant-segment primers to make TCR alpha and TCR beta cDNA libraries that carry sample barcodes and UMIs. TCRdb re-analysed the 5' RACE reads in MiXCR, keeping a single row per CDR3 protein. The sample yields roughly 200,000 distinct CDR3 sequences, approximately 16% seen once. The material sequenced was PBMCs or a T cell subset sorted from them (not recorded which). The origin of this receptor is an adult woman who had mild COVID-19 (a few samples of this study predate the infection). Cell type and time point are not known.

The CDR3 nucleotides read TGCAGTGCTAGAGTTAATGACATGGAGGGCTACACCTTC. Amino acid sequence: CSARVNDMEGYTF. V and J are TRBV20-1 and TRBJ1-2, with D hard to call. Germline V lookup: CDR1 DFQATT, CDR2 SNEGSKA (reference sequence). V was shortened by 1 base and J by 8 bases, with 14 bases between the two germline ends. The length of the CDR3 is 13 residues.